A single sample gave rise to the 18 T cell receptor beta chains below, sequenced in a study of cytomegalovirus exposure and HLA in healthy donors. A multiplex PCR was run with 60 Vbeta primers and 13 Jbeta primers. Some clones are missing from TCRdb's copy, which holds only in-frame ones; the method was immunoSEQ multiplex PCR. This repertoire shows some 190,000 clones, about 80% found once; its top ten account for 1.5% to 2%. The specimen sequenced was PBMCs. The receptors come from a woman aged 25-40 years in good health and CMV-seronegative.

The chain links TRBV7-8 to TRBJ2-7, with TRBD1 matching 8 bases. The CDR3 extends over 16 amino acids. The germline CDR1 and CDR2 sequences are SGHVS and FQNEAQ. V shed 0 bases, J shed 2 bases, and the junction held 6 bases outside the gene matches. CDR3 DNA: TGTGCCAGCAGCTTAGCTTGGGGACAGGCAGCCTACGAGCAGTACTTC. Translating it yields CASSLAWGQAAYEQYF.

This rearrangement joins TRBV4-3 to TRBJ2-7; the D gene is possibly TRBD1 (6 bases). CDR3 length equals 14 residues. Trimming cost V 4 bases and J 2 bases, with 12 bases left between them. The germline CDR1 and CDR2 sequences are LGHNA and YSLEER. The CDR3 bases are TGCGCCAGCAGCCTTCACAGGGATGCCTACGAGCAGTACTTC. Its translation: CASSLHRDAYEQYF.

This clone was recorded a few times. The gene calls are TRBV4-3 and TRBJ1-2; 7 bases are a match to TRBD1. CDR1 is LGHNA and CDR2 is YSLEER in the germline V gene. J gave up 2 bases and V 6 bases, and 3 bases lay outside the gene matches. This CDR3 contains 13 residues. CDR3 sequence reads: CASRGTANYGYTF. The CDR3 nucleotides read TGCGCCAGCAGAGGGACAGCCAACTATGGCTACACCTTC.

This chain joins TRBV19 and TRBJ2-7, with D perhaps TRBD1 (6 bases). Germline lookup yields CDR1 LNHDA and CDR2 SQIVND (reference sequence). This CDR3 spans 13 amino acids. Trimming cost V 11 bases and J 0 bases, with 14 bases left between them. CDR3 sequence: CASRGPTSYEQYF. In DNA form, the CDR3 reads TGTGCCTCCAGGGGCCCTACCTCCTACGAGCAGTACTTC.

This sequence joins TRBV25-1 and TRBJ1-2; D is perhaps TRBD1 (5 bases). Germline V gene data show CDR1 as MGHDK and CDR2 as SYGVNS. The CDR3 length is 11 residues. Trimming took 10 bases from V and 5 from J, leaving 11 bases between them. The CDR3 is CATVGGYGYTF. CDR3 DNA sequence: TGTGCCACCGTTGGGGGGTATGGCTACACCTTC.

The chain recombines TRBV5-1 with TRBJ1-2; the D is unclear. The CDR3 runs 15 residues. Germline V lookup: CDR1 SGHRS, CDR2 YFSETQ. Trimming removed 1 base at V and 3 bases at J, with 13 bases between. This CDR3 is CASSLKAVGDYGYTF. Written as DNA, the CDR3 is TGCGCCAGCAGCTTGAAGGCAGTCGGGGACTATGGCTACACCTTC.

The rearrangement links TRBV6-1 to TRBJ2-5, with D possibly TRBD2 on 6 matching bases. The CDR3 spans 13 residues. Trimming pared 4 bases from V and 3 bases from J, leaving 9 bases between. Looked up from germline, CDR1 is MNHNS and CDR2 is SASEGT. The CDR3 DNA is TGTGCCAGCAGTGTAGGCGGGAAAGAGACCCAGTACTTC. Residues: CASSVGGKETQYF.

The chain uses TRBV18 and TRBJ1-6; D unclear. V gave up 4 bases and J gave up 10 bases, with 23 bases separating them. The CDR3 sequence is 17 residues long. Germline V gene sequence: CDR1 KGHSH, CDR2 LQKENI. The DNA for the CDR3 is TGTGCCAGCTCACGAGCCAACCCCGGCGGGTCGAACTCACCCCTCCACTTT. Translation gives CASSRANPGGSNSPLHF.

The rearrangement uses TRBV10-3 and TRBJ2-5; 12 nucleotides align to TRBD2. This CDR3 has 15 amino acids. The V and J ends lost 6 bases and 3 bases, in that order; junction bases with no gene match: 5. Germline assignment: CDR1 ENHRY and CDR2 SYGVKD. CDR3: CAIRQASGGEETQYF. Here the CDR3 DNA reads TGTGCCATCAGACAGGCTAGCGGGGGGGAAGAGACCCAGTACTTC.

The gene calls are TRBV2 and TRBJ2-3, with TRBD2 matching over 7 bases. Unmatched junction bases numbered 8, after V lost 8 bases and J lost 0 bases. Per germline, CDR1 SNHLY and CDR2 FYNNEI. The CDR3 loop spans 15 amino acids. CDR3 nucleotides: TGTGCCAGCCTTCAGGGTAGCGGGAGCACAGATACGCAGTATTTT. Amino acid sequence: CASLQGSGSTDTQYF.

The rearrangement uses TRBV2 and TRBJ1-4; 7 bases align to TRBD1. V was clipped by 7 bases and J by 0 bases; unmatched bases: 11. Germline lookup yields CDR1 SNHLY and CDR2 FYNNEI. This CDR3 spans 17 amino acids. The DNA of the CDR3 is TGTGCCAGCACCGCAGTGGGGACAGTTGCAACTAATGAAAAACTGTTTTTT. It codes for CASTAVGTVATNEKLFF.

The rearrangement uses TRBV2 and TRBJ2-7, with 7 bases matching TRBD2. CDR1 is SNHLY and CDR2 is FYNNEI in the germline V gene. J gave up 5 bases and V 6 bases, and 7 bases lay outside the gene matches. The CDR3 consists of 13 residues. Written as DNA, the CDR3 is TGTGCCAGCAGAGAGGGAGGGTTCGACGAGCAGTACTTC. It specifies CASREGGFDEQYF.

The CDR3: CASSPPLTDTYGYTF. In DNA, the CDR3 is TGTGCCAGCAGTCCCCCCCTGACAGATACCTATGGCTACACCTTC. This chain links TRBV5-6 with TRBJ1-2; maybe TRBD1 (5 bases). The CDR3 runs to 15 residues. Germline V CDR1 and CDR2: SGHDT, YYEEEE. The V end lost 5 bases, the J end lost 4 bases, and 18 bases lay between the germline ends.

The rearrangement links TRBV12-5 to TRBJ1-4, with D unclear. From germline, CDR1 is LGHNT and CDR2 FRNRAP. CDR3 size: 15 residues. Trimming shortened V by 4 bases and J by 7 bases, and 16 bases separated the two germline ends. The CDR3 DNA reads as TGTGCTAGTGGTTCCGGCCGGGTTGTCGGTGAAAAACTGTTTTTT. This translates into CASGSGRVVGEKLFF. The full variable domain, its missing parts supplied by reference TRBV12-5 and TRBJ1-4, is DARVTQTPRHKVTEMGQEVTMRCQPILGHNTVFWYRQTMMQGLELLAYFRNRAPLDDSGMPKDRFSAEMPDATLATLKIQPSEPRDSAVYFCASGSGRVVGEKLFFGSGTQLSVL.

The gene calls are TRBV2 and TRBJ2-5; 10 positions match TRBD2. The CDR3 covers 16 residues. The V gene end was trimmed by 3 bases and the J gene end by 1 base; junction bases not matched to a gene: 5. Germline CDR1 SNHLY, CDR2 FYNNEI. The CDR3 region has the DNA TGTGCCAGCAGTGAGACGCTAGCGGGGGCCCAAGAGACCCAGTACTTC. It codes for CASSETLAGAQETQYF.

The V call is TRBV19, the J call TRBJ2-1; 8 positions agree with TRBD2. Per germline, CDR1 LNHDA and CDR2 SQIVND (reference sequence). The length of the CDR3 is 17 residues. J was trimmed by 3 bases and V by 6 bases; bases with no gene match: 13. As DNA, the CDR3 is TGTGCCAGTAGGACCCCCAGAGCGGGGGCGAACTACAATGAGCAGTTCTTC. This gives the protein CASRTPRAGANYNEQFF.

The rearrangement joins TRBV5-1 to TRBJ1-6; 9 bases map to TRBD1. Germline values: CDR1 SGHRS, CDR2 YFSETQ. V was clipped by 4 bases and J by 5 bases; unmatched bases: 4. The CDR3 has 15 residues. CDR3 sequence: CASSTGDRDNSPLHF. CDR3 nucleotide sequence: TGCGCCAGCAGCACAGGGGACAGGGATAATTCACCCCTCCACTTT.

The chain recombines TRBV5-4 with TRBJ2-7; TRBD2 is a possible D gene (6 bases). Per germline, CDR1 SGHNT and CDR2 YYREEE (reference sequence). V was trimmed by 3 bases and J by 4 bases, leaving 17 bases between them. The CDR3 runs 15 residues. The CDR3: CASSSWDLAHYEQYF. The CDR3 DNA follows: TGTGCCAGCAGCTCTTGGGACCTAGCGCATTACGAGCAGTACTTC.